One sample yielded the 16 T cell receptor beta chains listed below, sequenced in a study of T cell changes during pregnancy in multiple sclerosis. Sequencing used immunoSEQ multiplex PCR; TCRdb keeps in-frame clones, though not all of them. The sample has 42,000 or so clones; around 92% are singletons. Sequences were derived from CD8+ T cells from peripheral blood mononuclear cells, sampled in the third trimester of pregnancy. These receptors were taken from a female donor with multiple sclerosis, enrolled in a pregnancy study.

This rearrangement joins TRBV6-5 to TRBJ1-5; 8 positions agree with TRBD1. Germline V gene lookup returns CDR1 MNHEY and CDR2 SVGAGI. J gave up 7 bases and V 6 bases, and 8 bases lay outside the gene matches. The CDR3 extends over 14 amino acids. The CDR3 region is CASSRGQGRQPQHF. Here the CDR3 DNA reads TGTGCCAGCAGCCGAGGACAGGGAAGGCAGCCCCAGCATTTT.

The V call is TRBV5-6, the J call TRBJ1-1; possibly TRBD1 for D (5 bases). The CDR3 loop spans 14 amino acids. Germline CDR1 reads SGHDT; CDR2 reads YYEEEE. V was cut by 0 bases and J by 2 bases, with 8 bases left in between. CDR3 DNA sequence: TGTGCCAGCAGCTTGGGGGGGGGTAACACTGAAGCTTTCTTT. Protein product: CASSLGGGNTEAFF.

The chain has TRBV29-1 and TRBJ1-2; D remains ambiguous. CDR3 length: 14 amino acids. Trimming removed 4 bases at V and 0 bases at J, with 12 bases between. Germline V gene lookup returns CDR1 SQVTM and CDR2 ANQGSEA. The CDR3 DNA reads TGCAGCGTTGGGAGGGCCGGAGCTAACTATGGCTACACCTTC. It specifies CSVGRAGANYGYTF. Combining the CDR3 with reference TRBV29-1 and TRBJ1-2 gives the whole variable domain SAVISQKPSRDICQRGTSLTIQCQVDSQVTMMFWYRQQPGQSLTLIATANQGSEATYESGFVIDKFPISRPNLTFSTLTVSNMSPEDSSIYLCSVGRAGANYGYTFGSGTRLTVV.

The genes are TRBV28 and TRBJ2-3; no clear D gene. V gave up 6 bases and J gave up 7 bases, with 17 bases separating them. CDR3 length equals 14 residues. Germline values: CDR1 MDHEN, CDR2 SYDVKM. In nucleotides, the CDR3 is TGTGCCAGCAGCTCCGACTCGTCTGGCCATACGCAGTATTTT. The encoded protein is CASSSDSSGHTQYF.

V usage is TRBV28 and J usage is TRBJ2-7; D remains ambiguous. The CDR3 is made up of 11 amino acids. Germline CDR1 is MDHEN and CDR2 is SYDVKM. Between the trimmed V and J ends, which lost 6 bases and 6 bases, there was a span of 9 bases. The CDR3 loop reads CASSSVGEQYF. The CDR3 region has the DNA TGTGCCAGCAGCAGCGTGGGCGAGCAGTACTTC.

The chain is built from TRBV29-1 and TRBJ2-2, with unresolved D. Looked up from germline, CDR1 is SQVTM and CDR2 is ANQGSEA. This CDR3 comprises 13 residues. V was clipped by 2 bases and J by 4 bases, with 8 bases between them. Here the CDR3 reads CSVELESTGELFF. The CDR3 DNA reads as TGCAGCGTTGAATTAGAGTCCACCGGGGAGCTGTTTTTT.

CDR3 nucleotides: TGTGCCAGCAGCCCTAGGACTGGCACAGATACGCAGTATTTT. Its translation: CASSPRTGTDTQYF. The chain carries TRBV7-2 and TRBJ2-3, with TRBD2 as a possible D gene (5 bases). This CDR3 comprises 14 residues. CDR1 and CDR2 from the germline V gene are SGHTA and FQGNSA. Between the trimmed V and J ends, which lost 5 bases and 1 base, there was a span of 10 bases.

The chain recombines TRBV5-6 with TRBJ2-5; possibly TRBD2 for D (5 bases). CDR3 length: 14 residues. Germline V gene data show CDR1 as SGHDT and CDR2 as YYEEEE. V was clipped by 10 bases and J by 4 bases, with 20 bases between them. The CDR3 DNA reads TGTGCCTGGCCTGGGAGTGAACATTCAGAGACCCAGTACTTC. Translating it yields CAWPGSEHSETQYF. The full variable domain, rest sourced from reference TRBV5-6 and TRBJ2-5, is DAGVTQSPTHLIKTRGQQVTLRCSPKSGHDTVSWYQQALGQGPQFIFQYYEEEERQRGNFPDRFSGHQFPNYSSELNVNALLLGDSALYLCAWPGSEHSETQYFGPGTRLLVL.

The chain employs TRBV19 and TRBJ1-5; no clear D gene. Looked up from germline, CDR1 is LNHDA and CDR2 is SQIVND (reference sequence). The CDR3 is 13 amino acids. V was clipped by 8 bases and J by 1 base, with 9 bases between them. The CDR3 is CASSGKSNQPQHF. The CDR3 DNA is TGTGCCAGTTCCGGGAAGAGCAATCAGCCCCAGCATTTT.

This chain joins TRBV7-9 and TRBJ2-7, with 8 bases matching TRBD2. CDR1 SEHNR and CDR2 FQNEAQ come from the germline V gene (reference sequence). The length of the CDR3 is 18 residues. Trimming at V came to 6 bases and at J to 2 bases, leaving 18 bases not matched to a gene. CDR3 sequence: CASSSALTVAGNPYEQYF. The CDR3 coding sequence is TGTGCCAGCAGTTCTGCCCTTACCGTAGCGGGAAATCCCTACGAGCAGTACTTC.

In this sample, this clone turned up a few times. This chain links TRBV13 with TRBJ1-1; D is uncertain. The V end lost 5 bases, the J end lost 2 bases, and 9 bases lay between the germline ends. The CDR3 runs 13 residues. CDR1 is PRHDT, CDR2 FYEKMQ, per germline (reference sequence). DNA of the CDR3: TGTGCCAGCAGCCCCTCCTTAAACACTGAAGCTTTCTTT. It translates to CASSPSLNTEAFF.

The chain carries TRBV29-1 and TRBJ1-2; TRBD1 might be the D (5 bases). The CDR3 runs to 18 residues. Germline V gene sequence: CDR1 SQVTM, CDR2 ANQGSEA. The ends were cut back, 1 base at V and 5 bases at J, with 26 bases in the middle. This CDR3 is CSVEVQFSGDSGRYGYTF. CDR3 bases: TGCAGCGTTGAAGTACAATTTAGCGGTGACAGCGGTCGATATGGCTACACCTTC.

DNA for the CDR3: TGTGCCACCTCCGGAAATAGCGGGTACGAGCAGTACTTC. Translated: CATSGNSGYEQYF. V is TRBV19 and J is TRBJ2-7, with 7 bases fitting TRBD2. From germline, CDR1 is LNHDA and CDR2 SQIVND (reference sequence). J lost 4 bases, V lost 10 bases, and 10 bases had no gene match. The CDR3 length is 13 residues.

The chain joins TRBV19 to TRBJ1-2, with a possible D match to TRBD1 (6 bases). The V end was cut by 3 bases, the J end by 3 bases, with 8 bases between. From germline, CDR1 is LNHDA and CDR2 SQIVND (reference sequence). The CDR3 sequence is 13 residues long. CDR3 coding DNA: TGTGCCAGTAGTATGGCAGGGGACTATGGCTACACCTTC. This sequence encodes CASSMAGDYGYTF.

This chain links TRBV5-4 with TRBJ1-1; D may be TRBD1 (6 bases). The CDR3 is 12 residues long. CDR1 SGHNT and CDR2 YYREEE come from the germline V gene (reference sequence). Trimming stripped 4 bases from V and 4 bases from J, with 8 bases between. The CDR3 region is CASSLRGTEAFF. The CDR3, as DNA: TGTGCCAGCAGCCTCAGGGGCACTGAAGCTTTCTTT. The full variable domain, in which reference TRBV5-4 and TRBJ1-1 provide the parts outside the CDR3, is ETGVTQSPTHLIKTRGQQVTLRCSSQSGHNTVSWYQQALGQGPQFIFQYYREEENGRGNFPPRFSGLQFPNYSSELNVNALELDDSALYLCASSLRGTEAFFGQGTRLTVV.

The chain uses TRBV19 and TRBJ1-2; D not certain. Germline CDR1 LNHDA, CDR2 SQIVND (reference sequence). V was pared by 5 bases and J by 5 bases, with 12 bases between. The CDR3 is made up of 13 amino acids. This chain's CDR3 is CASSPGFGYGYTF. CDR3 nucleotides: TGTGCCAGTAGTCCGGGTTTCGGATATGGCTACACCTTC.